These T cell receptor beta chains were read from a single sample in a study of T cells in Graves' hyperthyroidism and ophthalmopathy. Each CDR3 protein gets one entry after TCRdb re-called the multiplex PCR reads with MiXCR. The sample includes 470,000 or so distinct CDR3 sequences, about a fifth seen only once; the top ten take more than 20%. The sample consisted of blood. Source of these receptors: a man between 18 and 29 years old with Graves' hyperthyroidism. CDR3s include the opening cysteine and the closing phenylalanine or tryptophan. The D gene is left open where the match is weak. Only some rows state a clone size, as once, few, many or a class for expanded clones.

abundance,j_gene,d_gene,v_gene,CDR3aa,CDR3nt
.,TRBJ2-2,.,TRBV6-1,CASTGKPGSNTGELFF,TGTGCCAGCACTGGGAAACCGGGATCTAACACCGGGGAGCTGTTTTTT
.,TRBJ2-7,.,TRBV4-3,CASSQDRSYYEQYF,TGCGCCAGCAGCCAAGATCGCAGTTACTACGAGCAGTACTTC
many,TRBJ2-7,TRBD1,TRBV30,CAWSVLPGQVHEQYF,TGTGCCTGGAGTGTATTACCGGGACAGGTCCACGAGCAGTACTTC
.,TRBJ1-1,.,TRBV30,CAWGEDTEAFF,TGTGCCTGGGGGGAGGACACTGAAGCTTTCTTT
.,TRBJ2-2,.,TRBV2,CASSGGPANTGELFF,TGTGCCAGCAGTGGTGGGCCCGCGAACACCGGGGAGCTGTTTTTT
.,TRBJ2-7,.,TRBV5-1,CASSREGTVKDRAF,TGCGCCAGCAGCAGGGAGGGGACAGTAAAGGATAGGGCCTTC
many,TRBJ1-1,.,TRBV30,CAWGGDRTAEAFF,TGTGCCTGGGGGGGCGATCGGACCGCTGAAGCTTTCTTT
few,TRBJ2-7,TRBD1,TRBV28,CASSFRDRGPYEQYF,TGTGCCAGCAGTTTTAGGGACAGGGGCCCCTACGAGCAGTACTTC
many,TRBJ2-2,.,TRBV6-6,CASSYSKGAGELFF,TGTGCCAGCAGTTACTCGAAGGGTGCCGGGGAGCTGTTTTTT
many,TRBJ2-5,.,TRBV28,CASSLERNQETQYF,TGTGCCAGCAGTTTAGAACGGAACCAAGAGACCCAGTACTTC
many,TRBJ1-1,.,TRBV5-5,CASSLSLGPNTEAFF,TGTGCCAGCAGCTTGAGTTTGGGCCCGAACACTGAAGCTTTCTTT